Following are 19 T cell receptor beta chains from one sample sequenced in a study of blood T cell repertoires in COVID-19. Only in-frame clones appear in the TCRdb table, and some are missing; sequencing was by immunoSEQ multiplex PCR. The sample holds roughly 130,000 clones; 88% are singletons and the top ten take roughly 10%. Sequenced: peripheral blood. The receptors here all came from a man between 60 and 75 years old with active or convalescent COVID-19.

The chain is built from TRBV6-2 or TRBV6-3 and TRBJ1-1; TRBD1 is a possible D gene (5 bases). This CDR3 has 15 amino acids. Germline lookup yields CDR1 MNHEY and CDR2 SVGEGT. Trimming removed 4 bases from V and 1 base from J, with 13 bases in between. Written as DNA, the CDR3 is TGTGCCAGCAGTTTCCCGGGACTGACGAACACTGAAGCTTTCTTT. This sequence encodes CASSFPGLTNTEAFF.

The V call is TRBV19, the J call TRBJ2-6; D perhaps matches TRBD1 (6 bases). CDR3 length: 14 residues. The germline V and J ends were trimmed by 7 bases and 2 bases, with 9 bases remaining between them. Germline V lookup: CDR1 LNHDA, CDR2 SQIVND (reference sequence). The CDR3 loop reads CASKTGPGANVLTF. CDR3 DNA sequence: TGTGCCAGTAAAACAGGGCCTGGGGCCAACGTCCTGACTTTC.

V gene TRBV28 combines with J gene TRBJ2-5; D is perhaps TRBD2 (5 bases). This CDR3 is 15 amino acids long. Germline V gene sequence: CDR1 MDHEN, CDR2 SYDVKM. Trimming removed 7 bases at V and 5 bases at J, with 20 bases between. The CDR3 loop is CASIRGSLRPETQYF. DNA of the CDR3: TGTGCCAGCATCAGAGGGAGTCTCAGACCGGAGACCCAGTACTTC.

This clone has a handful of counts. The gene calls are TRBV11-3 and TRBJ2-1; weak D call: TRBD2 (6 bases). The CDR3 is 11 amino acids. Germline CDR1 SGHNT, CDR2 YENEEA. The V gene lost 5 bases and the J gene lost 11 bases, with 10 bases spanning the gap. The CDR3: CASSPGTQQFF. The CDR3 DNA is TGTGCCAGCAGCCCCGGGACTCAGCAGTTCTTC.

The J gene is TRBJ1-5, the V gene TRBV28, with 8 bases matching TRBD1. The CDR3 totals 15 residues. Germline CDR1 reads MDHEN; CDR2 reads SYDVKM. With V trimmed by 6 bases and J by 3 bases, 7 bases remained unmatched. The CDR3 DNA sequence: TGTGCCAGCAGGGACCGGGACAGGTCCAATCAGCCCCAGCATTTT. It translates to CASRDRDRSNQPQHF.

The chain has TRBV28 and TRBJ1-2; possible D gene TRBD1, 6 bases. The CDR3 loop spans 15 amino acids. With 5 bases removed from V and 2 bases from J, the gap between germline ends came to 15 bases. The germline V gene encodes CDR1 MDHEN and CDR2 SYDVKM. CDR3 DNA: TGTGCCAGCAGTCCCCTAGGGGGGGGGAACTATGGCTACACCTTC. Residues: CASSPLGGGNYGYTF.

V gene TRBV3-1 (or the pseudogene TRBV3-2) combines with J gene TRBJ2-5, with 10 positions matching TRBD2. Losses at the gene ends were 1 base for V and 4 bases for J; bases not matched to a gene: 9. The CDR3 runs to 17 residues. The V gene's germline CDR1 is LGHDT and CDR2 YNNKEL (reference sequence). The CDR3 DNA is TGTGCCAGCAGCCAAGGAAATCTAGCGGGAGTTTTAGAGACCCAGTACTTC. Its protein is CASSQGNLAGVLETQYF.

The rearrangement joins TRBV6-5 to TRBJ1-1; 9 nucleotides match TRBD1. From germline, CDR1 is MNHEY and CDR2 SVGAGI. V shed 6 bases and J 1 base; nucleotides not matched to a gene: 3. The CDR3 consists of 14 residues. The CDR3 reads CASRQDRGNTEAFF. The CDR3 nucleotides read TGTGCCAGCAGGCAGGACAGGGGGAACACTGAAGCTTTCTTT.

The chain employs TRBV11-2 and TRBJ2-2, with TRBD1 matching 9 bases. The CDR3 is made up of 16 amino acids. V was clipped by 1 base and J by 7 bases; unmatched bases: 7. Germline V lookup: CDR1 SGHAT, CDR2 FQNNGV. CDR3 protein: CASSLVGGTGIGELFF. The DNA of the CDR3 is TGTGCCAGCAGCTTAGTGGGCGGGACAGGGATCGGGGAGCTGTTTTTT.

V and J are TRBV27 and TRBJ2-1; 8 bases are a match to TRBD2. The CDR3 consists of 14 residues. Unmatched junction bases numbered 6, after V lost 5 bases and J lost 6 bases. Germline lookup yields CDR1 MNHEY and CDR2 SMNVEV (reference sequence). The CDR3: CASSPGTRVNEQFF. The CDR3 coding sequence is TGTGCCAGCAGTCCTGGGACTAGAGTCAATGAGCAGTTCTTC.

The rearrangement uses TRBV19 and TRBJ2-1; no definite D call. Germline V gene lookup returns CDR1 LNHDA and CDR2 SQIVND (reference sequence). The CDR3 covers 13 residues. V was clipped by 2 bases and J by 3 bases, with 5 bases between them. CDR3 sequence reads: CASSIQDYNEQFF. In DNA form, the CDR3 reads TGTGCCAGTAGTATACAGGACTACAATGAGCAGTTCTTC.

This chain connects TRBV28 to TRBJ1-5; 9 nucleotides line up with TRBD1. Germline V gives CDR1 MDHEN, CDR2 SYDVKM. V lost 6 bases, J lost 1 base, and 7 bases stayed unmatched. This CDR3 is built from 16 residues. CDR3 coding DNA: TGTGCCAGCAGCCGGGGACAGGGTCTAAGCAATCAGCCCCAGCATTTT. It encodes CASSRGQGLSNQPQHF.

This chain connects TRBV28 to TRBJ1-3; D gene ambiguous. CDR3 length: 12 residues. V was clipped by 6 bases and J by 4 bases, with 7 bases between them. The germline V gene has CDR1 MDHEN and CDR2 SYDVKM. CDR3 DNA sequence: TGTGCCAGCAGATACACAGGAAACACCATATATTTT. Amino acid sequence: CASRYTGNTIYF. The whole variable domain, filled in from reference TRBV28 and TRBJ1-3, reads DVKVTQSSRYLVKRTGEKVFLECVQDMDHENMFWYRQDPGLGLRLIYFSYDVKMKEKGDIPEGYSVSREKKERFSLILESASTNQTSMYLCASRYTGNTIYFGEGSWLTVV.

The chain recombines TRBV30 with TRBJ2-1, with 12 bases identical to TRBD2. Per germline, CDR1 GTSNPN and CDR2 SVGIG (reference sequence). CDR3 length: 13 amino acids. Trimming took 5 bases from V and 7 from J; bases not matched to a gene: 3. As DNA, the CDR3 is TGTGCCTGGGGACTAGCGGGACGGAATGAGCAGTTCTTC. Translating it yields CAWGLAGRNEQFF.

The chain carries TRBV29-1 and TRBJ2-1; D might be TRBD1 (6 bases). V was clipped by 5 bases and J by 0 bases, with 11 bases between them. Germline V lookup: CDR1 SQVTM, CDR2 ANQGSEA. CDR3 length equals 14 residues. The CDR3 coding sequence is TGCAGCGTTAGGGACACGAGCTCCTACAATGAGCAGTTCTTC. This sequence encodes CSVRDTSSYNEQFF.

The CDR3 is CASSFRGERGYTF. The CDR3 DNA reads as TGTGCCAGCAGTTTTCGGGGGGAGCGTGGCTACACCTTC. V usage is TRBV28 and J usage is TRBJ1-2; tentative D call: TRBD1 (5 bases). CDR3 size: 13 residues. V gave up 3 bases and J gave up 7 bases, with 12 bases separating them. Germline assignment: CDR1 MDHEN and CDR2 SYDVKM.

CDR3: CASSTDLGDNEQFF. In DNA, the CDR3 is TGTGCCAGCTCAACAGACTTAGGGGACAATGAGCAGTTCTTC. The rearrangement uses TRBV18 and TRBJ2-1, with D possibly matching TRBD1 (5 bases). The germline CDR1 and CDR2 sequences are KGHSH and LQKENI. The V and J ends lost 5 bases and 5 bases respectively, with 13 bases between them. This CDR3 has 14 amino acids.

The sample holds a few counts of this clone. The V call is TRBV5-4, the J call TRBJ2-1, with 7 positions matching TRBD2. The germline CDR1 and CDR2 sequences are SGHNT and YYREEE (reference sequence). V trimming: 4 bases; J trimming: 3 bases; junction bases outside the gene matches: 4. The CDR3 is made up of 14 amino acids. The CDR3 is CASSLRTSYNEQFF. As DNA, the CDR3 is TGTGCCAGCAGCCTCCGGACTAGCTACAATGAGCAGTTCTTC.

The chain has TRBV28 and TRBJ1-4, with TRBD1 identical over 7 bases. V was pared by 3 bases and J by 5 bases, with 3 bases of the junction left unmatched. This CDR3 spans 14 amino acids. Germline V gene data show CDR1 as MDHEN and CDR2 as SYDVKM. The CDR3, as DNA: TGTGCCAGCAGTTTGGGACAGACGAATGAAAAACTGTTTTTT. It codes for CASSLGQTNEKLFF.